This entry lists 5 T cell receptor beta chains sequenced from one sample in a study of T cells after yellow fever vaccination. TCRdb itself ran the 5' RACE reads through MiXCR, one entry per CDR3 protein. The data hold tens of thousands of distinct CDR3 sequences, with over 6% observed a single time. This specimen consisted of CD8+ T cells sorted from PBMCs, obtained more than 35 days after the first yellow fever vaccination. The receptor set was obtained from a man younger than 35 who received the YFV17D yellow fever vaccine.

This clonotype has ten or more counts. V gene TRBV4-2 combines with J gene TRBJ2-5, with 8 bases aligning to TRBD2. V lost 0 bases and J lost 4; bases outside the gene matches: 4. In germline, CDR1 is LGHNA, CDR2 YNFKEQ. The CDR3 extends over 15 amino acids. Written as DNA, the CDR3 is TGTGCCAGCAGCCAAGATCGGGGGGGGCCAGAGACCCAGTACTTC. Translated, it gives CASSQDRGGPETQYF.

This clonotype was recorded many times. The chain employs TRBV3-1 and TRBJ2-1; no firm D call. Trimming cost V 1 base and J 9 bases, with 19 bases left between them. Looked up from germline, CDR1 is LGHDT and CDR2 is YNNKEL (reference sequence). CDR3 length: 16 amino acids. CDR3 protein: CASSQVTGENSGEQFF. The CDR3 region has the DNA TGTGCCAGCAGCCAAGTGACCGGAGAGAACTCGGGTGAGCAGTTCTTC.

The rearrangement joins TRBV4-1 to TRBJ2-1; 12 nucleotides align to TRBD2. This CDR3 has 15 residues. Per germline, CDR1 MGHRA and CDR2 YSYEKL. The V segment lost 3 bases and the J segment 8 bases; nucleotides outside the gene matches: 5. CDR3 sequence reads: CASSHRLAGVYEQFF. The CDR3 region has the DNA TGCGCCAGCAGCCACCGACTAGCGGGGGTCTATGAGCAGTTCTTC.

This clonotype was picked up a small number of times. The V call is TRBV27, the J call TRBJ1-3, with D unclear. CDR3 length: 13 residues. Germline loops: CDR1 MNHEY, CDR2 SMNVEV (reference sequence). Deletions cut 5 bases from V and 3 bases from J, with 8 bases between. CDR3 loop: CASSDGLGNTIYF. Here the CDR3 DNA reads TGTGCCAGCAGTGACGGGCTTGGAAACACCATATATTTT.

This clonotype was recorded many times. V gene TRBV4-1 combines with J gene TRBJ2-3; 11 bases match TRBD1. From germline, CDR1 is MGHRA and CDR2 YSYEKL. The CDR3 has 16 residues. J lost 5 bases, V lost 3 bases, and 7 bases had no gene match. DNA for the CDR3: TGCGCCAGCAGCCATTCCGGGACAGGGGGAGGAGATACGCAGTATTTT. Protein sequence: CASSHSGTGGGDTQYF.